Shown below are 26 T cell receptor beta chains from a single sample sequenced in a study of identifying expanded T cells in peripheral blood. Measured with immunoSEQ multiplex PCR; TCRdb has only the in-frame clones, and not every one. The data contain roughly 100,000 clones, roughly 88% of them singletons. Sequenced material: blood. These TCRs come from a person aged 18 to 75 in good health.

The chain couples TRBV5-5 to TRBJ1-5; D is uncertain. The CDR3 is 18 amino acids. V shed 0 bases and J shed 1 base, with 17 bases lying between them. Germline V gene sequence: CDR1 SGHKS, CDR2 YYEKEE (reference sequence). The CDR3 DNA reads TGTGCCAGCAGCTTGGGCGCAGTTACCCTGGGGAGCAATCAGCCCCAGCATTTT. Protein product: CASSLGAVTLGSNQPQHF.

The chain is built from TRBV19 and TRBJ1-1, with 10 bases aligning to TRBD1. The V and J ends lost 7 bases and 2 bases, in that order; junction bases with no gene match: 4. CDR1 and CDR2 from the germline V gene are LNHDA and SQIVND (reference sequence). The CDR3 is 14 amino acids. Written as DNA, the CDR3 is TGTGCCAGTATAGGGGACAGGGGCAACACTGAAGCTTTCTTT. Translating gives CASIGDRGNTEAFF.

The V gene is TRBV18, the J gene TRBJ2-1; TRBD2 aligns across 10 bases. The CDR3 totals 17 residues. V was pared by 0 bases and J by 3 bases, with 5 bases of the junction left unmatched. Per germline, CDR1 KGHSH and CDR2 LQKENI. For the CDR3, the DNA is TGTGCCAGCTCACCACCGGGGAGCGGGGGGGACTACAATGAGCAGTTCTTC. Translating it yields CASSPPGSGGDYNEQFF.

The V and J genes are TRBV25-1 and TRBJ2-1, with 8 bases matching TRBD1. The V segment lost 3 bases and the J segment 7 bases; nucleotides outside the gene matches: 5. This CDR3 is 14 amino acids long. CDR1 and CDR2 from the germline V gene are MGHDK and SYGVNS. The CDR3 reads CASSETGVRNEQFF. The CDR3 DNA reads as TGTGCCAGCAGTGAGACAGGGGTTAGGAATGAGCAGTTCTTC.

This clone is categorized as medium-sized (0.01 to 0.1%). The chain uses TRBV7-8 and TRBJ2-5, with 8 positions matching TRBD2. The V and J ends lost 2 bases and 4 bases, in that order; junction bases with no gene match: 3. Germline V gene data show CDR1 as SGHVS and CDR2 as FQNEAQ. The CDR3 loop spans 14 amino acids. CDR3 coding DNA: TGTGCCAGCAGCTTACCCCGGGGGGGAGAGACCCAGTACTTC. This sequence encodes CASSLPRGGETQYF.

The chain recombines TRBV15 with TRBJ1-2; 7 positions match TRBD1. CDR3 length: 17 residues. Per germline, CDR1 LNHNV and CDR2 YYDKDF (reference sequence). With 1 base clipped from V and 2 bases from J, the junction kept 10 bases outside the gene matches. The CDR3 coding sequence is TGTGCCACCAGCAGAGGGCCTCCCGACAGGGTGAACTATGGCTACACCTTC. Its protein product is CATSRGPPDRVNYGYTF.

This clone was counted once. The chain has TRBV27 and TRBJ1-4, with D perhaps TRBD1 (6 bases). This CDR3 is 13 amino acids long. The germline CDR1 and CDR2 sequences are MNHEY and SMNVEV (reference sequence). Trimming cost V 6 bases and J 7 bases, with 12 bases left between them. The CDR3 sequence: CASRKSGVEKLFF. In DNA form, the CDR3 reads TGTGCCAGCAGAAAATCAGGGGTTGAAAAACTGTTTTTT.

This chain links TRBV29-1 with TRBJ1-2; D is uncertain. The CDR3 covers 11 residues. CDR1 and CDR2 (germline): SQVTM, ANQGSEA. V was cut by 4 bases and J by 4 bases, with 7 bases left in between. CDR3 sequence: CSVVDSYGYTF. CDR3 nucleotide sequence: TGCAGCGTTGTGGACTCCTATGGCTACACCTTC.

The chain combines TRBV11-3 with TRBJ1-2; tentatively, D is TRBD1 (5 bases). Germline V gene sequence: CDR1 SGHNT, CDR2 YENEEA. V lost 2 bases and J lost 4, with 11 bases in between. This CDR3 is 14 amino acids long. The CDR3 region is CASSLNQGGYGYTF. In nucleotides, the CDR3 is TGTGCCAGCAGCTTAAATCAGGGCGGCTATGGCTACACCTTC.

This chain connects TRBV9 to TRBJ2-3; D unclear. Germline V gene lookup returns CDR1 SGDLS and CDR2 YYNGEE. V was clipped by 6 bases and J by 2 bases, with 19 bases between them. The CDR3 consists of 16 residues. The chain's CDR3 is CASNNVVRRSTDTQYF. In nucleotides, the CDR3 is TGTGCCAGCAACAACGTAGTTAGACGATCCACAGATACGCAGTATTTT. Combining the CDR3 with reference TRBV9 and TRBJ2-3 gives the whole variable domain DSGVTQTPKHLITATGQRVTLRCSPRSGDLSVYWYQQSLDQGLQFLIQYYNGEERAKGNILERFSAQQFPDLHSELNLSSLELGDSALYFCASNNVVRRSTDTQYFGPGTRLTVL.

This rearrangement joins TRBV6-6 to TRBJ1-2, with D possibly matching TRBD1 (6 bases). Trimming shortened V by 5 bases and J by 3 bases, and 13 bases separated the two germline ends. The CDR3 covers 14 residues. Germline V gives CDR1 MNHNY, CDR2 SVGAGI (reference sequence). The CDR3 bases are TGTGCCAGCAGTGACCGGACAGAACACTATGGCTACACCTTC. Its translation is CASSDRTEHYGYTF.

J is TRBJ1-2 and V is TRBV7-9; no clear D. This CDR3 is 14 amino acids long. Trimming pared 4 bases from V and 7 bases from J, leaving 16 bases between. Germline values: CDR1 SEHNR, CDR2 FQNEAQ (reference sequence). CDR3: CASSYPRGSLGYTF. The CDR3, as DNA: TGTGCCAGCAGCTATCCGCGGGGTAGTCTTGGCTACACCTTC.

V gene TRBV27 combines with J gene TRBJ1-5; D ambiguous. The V gene's germline CDR1 is MNHEY and CDR2 SMNVEV (reference sequence). Between the trimmed V and J ends, which lost 8 bases and 4 bases, there was a span of 12 bases. The CDR3 covers 13 residues. The CDR3 is CASPRAKNQPQHF. In nucleotides, the CDR3 is TGTGCCAGCCCCCGGGCCAAAAATCAGCCCCAGCATTTT.

The CDR3 loop is CASSYSTGQVSEQYF. CDR3 bases: TGTGCCAGCAGTTACTCGACGGGACAGGTCTCCGAGCAGTACTTC. The V and J genes are TRBV6-5 and TRBJ2-7; 8 positions agree with TRBD1. CDR1 is MNHEY and CDR2 is SVGAGI in the germline V gene. The CDR3 loop spans 15 amino acids. Trimming cost V 0 bases and J 6 bases; bases outside gene matches: 7.

The V call is TRBV4-2, the J call TRBJ2-1, with 10 nucleotides matching TRBD2. The trim removed 0 bases at V and 5 bases at J, leaving 10 bases unmatched. CDR3 length equals 18 residues. CDR1 is LGHNA, CDR2 YNFKEQ, per germline. The CDR3 nucleotides are TGTGCCAGCAGCCAAGATTTGTCCAGCGGGAGGGTAAACAATGAGCAGTTCTTC. Protein product: CASSQDLSSGRVNNEQFF.

V and J are TRBV7-9 and TRBJ2-5, with 8 bases that match TRBD1. Germline CDR1 is SEHNR and CDR2 is FQNEAQ (reference sequence). The trim removed 4 bases at V and 3 bases at J, leaving 7 bases unmatched. CDR3 length equals 15 residues. The CDR3, as DNA: TGTGCCAGCAGCTATGGGACAGGACGGGAAGAGACCCAGTACTTC. Translation gives CASSYGTGREETQYF.

The genes are TRBV5-6 and TRBJ2-7; 9 bases line up with TRBD2. The V segment lost 3 bases and the J segment 3 bases; nucleotides outside the gene matches: 4. Germline V gene sequence: CDR1 SGHDT, CDR2 YYEEEE. This CDR3 contains 14 residues. In DNA, the CDR3 is TGTGCCAGCAGCTCTGCTAGCGGGGACTACGAGCAGTACTTC. Protein product: CASSSASGDYEQYF.

The chain links TRBV4-1 to TRBJ2-7, with D unclear. The germline V gene encodes CDR1 MGHRA and CDR2 YSYEKL. There are 14 residues in the CDR3. V was cut by 1 base and J by 3 bases, with 10 bases left in between. The DNA of the CDR3 is TGCGCCAGCAGCCAAGTCTACGGAGACTACGAGCAGTACTTC. Its protein is CASSQVYGDYEQYF.

This chain connects TRBV7-2 to TRBJ1-4; 10 bases map to TRBD1. From germline, CDR1 is SGHTA and CDR2 FQGNSA. CDR3 length equals 14 residues. V was clipped by 5 bases and J by 8 bases; unmatched bases: 5. CDR3 DNA sequence: TGTGCCAGCAGCCCGGGACAGGGGTGGGAAAAACTGTTTTTT. This translates into CASSPGQGWEKLFF. Together with reference TRBV7-2 and TRBJ1-4, the CDR3 gives the full variable domain: GAGVSQSPSNKVTEKGKDVELRCDPISGHTALYWYRQSLGQGLEFLIYFQGNSAPDKSGLPSDRFSAERTGGSVSTLTIQRTQQEDSAVYLCASSPGQGWEKLFFGSGTQLSVL.

This clone has only one observation. A much larger clone differs from this one at a single base, so this may be a read error. The genes are TRBV4-1 and TRBJ1-1; D is uncertain. V shed 3 bases and J shed 1 base, with 6 bases lying between them. Germline CDR1 reads MGHRA; CDR2 reads YSYEKL. This CDR3 comprises 13 residues. The CDR3 reads CASSHEKNTEAFF. The CDR3 DNA sequence: TGCGCCAGCAGCCATGAGAAGAACACTGAAGCTTTCTTT.

This rearrangement joins TRBV2 to TRBJ2-2; no firm D call. CDR1 and CDR2 (germline): SNHLY, FYNNEI. The length of the CDR3 is 14 residues. The V gene lost 4 bases and the J gene lost 1 base, with 7 bases spanning the gap. The CDR3 region is CASSGEMNTGELFF. The CDR3 bases are TGTGCCAGCAGTGGAGAAATGAACACCGGGGAGCTGTTTTTT. Supplemented by reference TRBV2 and TRBJ2-2, the full variable domain reads EPEVTQTPSHQVTQMGQEVILRCVPISNHLYFYWYRQILGQKVEFLVSFYNNEISEKSEIFDDQFSVERPDGSNFTLKIRSTKLEDSAMYFCASSGEMNTGELFFGEGSRLTVL.

This clone was observed a handful of times. The V call is TRBV18, the J call TRBJ2-5; maybe TRBD2 (5 bases). From germline, CDR1 is KGHSH and CDR2 LQKENI. The CDR3 is 13 residues long. The V end lost 2 bases, the J end lost 4 bases, and 8 bases lay between the germline ends. CDR3 nucleotide sequence: TGTGCCAGCTCACCAAGCGGAGGAGAGACCCAGTACTTC. This codes for CASSPSGGETQYF.

The chain uses TRBV28 and TRBJ2-2; D not resolved. The germline V gene has CDR1 MDHEN and CDR2 SYDVKM. V lost 4 bases to trimming and J lost 1 base, with 7 bases between them. The CDR3 length is 14 residues. This chain's CDR3 is CASSSPGNTGELFF. CDR3 DNA sequence: TGTGCCAGCAGTTCCCCAGGGAACACCGGGGAGCTGTTTTTT.

The V call is TRBV5-1, the J call TRBJ2-7; no reliable D call. Germline V gene data show CDR1 as SGHRS and CDR2 as YFSETQ. The CDR3 runs 15 residues. The ends were cut back, 4 bases at V and 5 bases at J, with 19 bases in the middle. The DNA of the CDR3 is TGCGCCAGCAGCCCACATCAGGACGTAATCAACGAGCAGTACTTC. Translated, it gives CASSPHQDVINEQYF.

This chain links TRBV6-1 with TRBJ2-7; 8 bases are shared with TRBD2. The germline gives CDR1 MNHNS, CDR2 SASEGT. Losses at the gene ends were 3 bases for V and 2 bases for J; bases not matched to a gene: 3. The CDR3 is 14 residues long. The CDR3 region is CASSEVAGTYEQYF. CDR3 coding DNA: TGTGCCAGCAGTGAGGTAGCGGGAACCTACGAGCAGTACTTC.

V gene TRBV20-1 combines with J gene TRBJ1-2, with D uncertain. Germline V gene data show CDR1 as DFQATT and CDR2 as SNEGSKA (reference sequence). The CDR3 covers 10 residues. CDR3 sequence reads: CSPMQGGYTF. DNA for the CDR3: TGCAGCCCCATGCAAGGTGGCTACACCTTC.